This T cell receptor beta chain appears in the sequencing data of a study of T cells after posttransplantation cyclophosphamide. The germline V gene has CDR1 KGHSH and CDR2 LQKENI. The V gene end was trimmed by 4 bases and the J gene end by 1 base; junction bases not matched to a gene: 10. There are 17 residues in the CDR3. The data were produced by immunoSEQ multiplex PCR, yet TCRdb's version contains in-frame clones alone and is incomplete. This table holds about 24,000 clones, 86% found once. The TCR comes from a woman in her fifties or sixties with a blood cancer, CMV-positive, and with a related stem cell donor. Specimen: PBMCs. The V call is TRBV18, the J call TRBJ1-5; 7 bases fit TRBD1. Here the CDR3 DNA reads TGTGCCAGCTCACGACAGGCGACAGGGATAAGCAATCAGCCCCAGCATTTT. Translated: CASSRQATGISNQPQHF.